Presented here are 3 T cell receptor beta chains from one specimen sequenced in a study of cytomegalovirus exposure and HLA in healthy donors. Vbeta (60) and Jbeta (13) primers were used in the PCR. Here immunoSEQ multiplex PCR was the method, and the copy in TCRdb shows in-frame clones only, minus some. The sample includes some 120,000 clones, roughly four fifths of them seen just once. The sequencing sample was made of PBMCs. These receptors were taken from a woman aged 45-65 years in good health and CMV-seropositive.

The V gene is TRBV13, the J gene TRBJ2-5, with 11 nucleotides matching TRBD1. V lost 5 bases to trimming and J lost 4 bases; unmatched junction nucleotides: 6. Germline CDR1 reads PRHDT; CDR2 reads FYEKMQ (reference sequence). The CDR3 contains 15 residues. In nucleotides, the CDR3 is TGTGCCAGCAGCCTGGGACAGGGGGGGAGAGAGACCCAGTACTTC. This encodes CASSLGQGGRETQYF.

This chain uses TRBV2 with TRBJ2-3; D is perhaps TRBD2 (6 bases). V was clipped by 1 base and J by 2 bases, with 13 bases between them. The CDR3 is 16 residues long. The germline gives CDR1 SNHLY, CDR2 FYNNEI. The CDR3 is CASSEERAGNTDTQYF. In DNA form, the CDR3 reads TGTGCCAGCAGTGAAGAGAGGGCGGGGAACACAGATACGCAGTATTTT. Using reference TRBV2 and TRBJ2-3 for the parts outside the CDR3, the full variable domain is EPEVTQTPSHQVTQMGQEVILRCVPISNHLYFYWYRQILGQKVEFLVSFYNNEISEKSEIFDDQFSVERPDGSNFTLKIRSTKLEDSAMYFCASSEERAGNTDTQYFGPGTRLTVL.

The chain recombines TRBV7-2 with TRBJ1-4, with D possibly TRBD1 on 5 matching bases. This CDR3 region has 17 residues. Looked up from germline, CDR1 is SGHTA and CDR2 is FQGNSA. V lost 1 base to trimming and J lost 6 bases, with 18 bases between them. CDR3 sequence (DNA): TGTGCCAGCAGCTTAGGGTCCAGGGAATCTGGTTATGAAAAACTGTTTTTT. Protein sequence: CASSLGSRESGYEKLFF.